The 18 T cell receptor beta chains listed next were all sequenced from one sample in a study of CD8 T cell repertoires and HIV-1 epitope variants. What these receptors recognize is not known. Repertoires were generated with immunoSEQ multiplex PCR, while TCRdb's copy carries only in-frame clones and drops some. The table has some 5,100 clones, around 66% seen once. The sequencing input was cultured CD8+ T cells derived from PBMCs. These TCRs come from a male donor with HIV.

The chain links TRBV6-5 to TRBJ2-6, with a possible D match to TRBD1 (6 bases). V was trimmed by 5 bases and J by 12 bases, leaving 17 bases between them. The germline CDR1 and CDR2 sequences are MNHEY and SVGAGI. This CDR3 contains 14 residues. DNA of the CDR3: TGTGCCAGCAGTCCCACAGGGACCCCGTTCGTCCTGACTTTC. It translates to CASSPTGTPFVLTF.

CDR3 sequence reads: CASSQEGLVSYNEQFF. In DNA form, the CDR3 reads TGCGCCAGCAGCCAAGAGGGACTCGTCTCCTACAATGAGCAGTTCTTC. The V call is TRBV4-1, the J call TRBJ2-1; D may be TRBD2 (6 bases). Germline lookup yields CDR1 MGHRA and CDR2 YSYEKL. V lost 0 bases, J lost 0 bases, and 9 bases lay in between. The CDR3 contains 16 residues.

V usage is TRBV19 and J usage is TRBJ1-2; a possible D gene is TRBD1 (6 bases). CDR1 and CDR2 (germline): LNHDA, SQIVND (reference sequence). The CDR3 sequence is 14 residues long. Trimming removed 5 bases at V and 2 bases at J, with 12 bases between. CDR3 amino acids: CASSSPGQNYGYTF. In DNA form, the CDR3 reads TGTGCCAGTAGTTCGCCAGGACAGAACTATGGCTACACCTTC.

The chain is built from TRBV5-1 and TRBJ2-3, with D possibly matching TRBD2 (6 bases). CDR3 length equals 16 residues. Trimming took 0 bases from V and 5 from J, leaving 16 bases between them. CDR1 and CDR2 from the germline V gene are SGHRS and YFSETQ. CDR3 loop: CASSLGPGVGEDTQYF. The CDR3, as DNA: TGCGCCAGCAGCTTGGGGCCGGGAGTGGGAGAAGATACGCAGTATTTT.

The chain couples TRBV2 to TRBJ2-5; TRBD2 matches 10 bases. Germline values: CDR1 SNHLY, CDR2 FYNNEI. CDR3 length: 17 residues. The junction had 19 bases not matched to a gene; V was cut back by 11 bases and J by 4 bases. CDR3 DNA: TGTGCCGGAAGGACTAGCGGCACAACTACCTATCGAGAGACCCAGTACTTC. Translated: CAGRTSGTTTYRETQYF.

This clone was observed once. The chain combines TRBV29-1 with TRBJ2-7; TRBD1 aligns across 8 bases. CDR3 length: 12 amino acids. Germline CDR1 is SQVTM and CDR2 is ANQGSEA. Germline trimming cut 7 bases from V and 2 bases from J; bases unmatched to any gene: 4. CDR3 amino acids: CSATGDPYEQYF. CDR3 sequence (DNA): TGCAGCGCGACAGGGGACCCCTACGAGCAGTACTTC.

This sequence joins TRBV2 and TRBJ2-2, with a weak D call TRBD1 (6 bases). Per the germline V gene, CDR1 is SNHLY and CDR2 is FYNNEI. V gave up 3 bases and J gave up 1 base, with 6 bases separating them. CDR3 length equals 14 residues. The CDR3 region is CASSDRGNTGELFF. For the CDR3, the DNA is TGTGCCAGCAGTGACAGGGGGAACACCGGGGAGCTGTTTTTT.

The chain recombines TRBV28 with TRBJ2-2; 10 nucleotides line up with TRBD2. Unmatched junction bases numbered 0, after V lost 2 bases and J lost 0 bases. This CDR3 comprises 16 residues. Germline CDR1 MDHEN, CDR2 SYDVKM. CDR3 residues: CASSLGLAANTGELFF. CDR3 in DNA: TGTGCCAGCAGTTTAGGACTAGCGGCGAACACCGGGGAGCTGTTTTTT. Using reference TRBV28 and TRBJ2-2 for the parts outside the CDR3, the full variable domain is DVKVTQSSRYLVKRTGEKVFLECVQDMDHENMFWYRQDPGLGLRLIYFSYDVKMKEKGDIPEGYSVSREKKERFSLILESASTNQTSMYLCASSLGLAANTGELFFGEGSRLTVL.

This clone has more than one count but fewer than ten. The chain links TRBV5-1 to TRBJ2-7; 7 bases map to TRBD1. The junction had 4 bases not matched to a gene; V was cut back by 3 bases and J by 7 bases. Per germline, CDR1 SGHRS and CDR2 YFSETQ. The CDR3 loop spans 12 amino acids. The CDR3 region has the DNA TGCGCCAGCAGCTCAGACAGGGTTGAGCAGTACTTC. This encodes CASSSDRVEQYF. Full variable domain (missing parts from reference TRBV5-1 and TRBJ2-7): KAGVTQTPRYLIKTRGQQVTLSCSPISGHRSVSWYQQTPGQGLQFLFEYFSETQRNKGNFPGRFSGRQFSNSRSEMNVSTLELGDSALYLCASSSDRVEQYFGPGTRLTVT.

The sample holds a few counts of this clone. The chain recombines TRBV7-6 with TRBJ2-7; TRBD2 might be the D (6 bases). CDR1 and CDR2 (germline): SGHVS, FNYEAQ. This CDR3 spans 13 amino acids. The V gene lost 6 bases and the J gene lost 3 bases, with 12 bases spanning the gap. This chain's CDR3 is CASSPGVGYEQYF. In DNA, the CDR3 is TGTGCCAGCAGTCCGGGGGTGGGCTACGAGCAGTACTTC.

CDR3 sequence: CASRGTGEYEKLFF. CDR3 DNA sequence: TGTGCCAGCAGGGGGACAGGGGAGTATGAAAAACTGTTTTTT. The chain uses TRBV2 and TRBJ1-4; 10 nucleotides match TRBD1. The CDR3 consists of 14 residues. V trimming: 6 bases; J trimming: 6 bases; junction bases outside the gene matches: 4. Germline V lookup: CDR1 SNHLY, CDR2 FYNNEI.

This clone was detected a few times. CDR3 sequence reads: CASSPTGGSSYEQYF. In nucleotides, the CDR3 is TGTGCCAGCAGCCCCACAGGGGGGAGCTCCTACGAGCAGTACTTC. The chain recombines TRBV7-9 with TRBJ2-7; 8 positions match TRBD1. The trim removed 5 bases at V and 0 bases at J, leaving 6 bases unmatched. The germline V gene has CDR1 SEHNR and CDR2 FQNEAQ (reference sequence). The CDR3 covers 15 residues.

This clone has only a few counts. The genes are TRBV18 and TRBJ2-7; maybe TRBD2 (5 bases). With 2 bases removed from V and 3 bases from J, the gap between germline ends came to 5 bases. This CDR3 is 12 amino acids long. Germline lookup yields CDR1 KGHSH and CDR2 LQKENI. The CDR3 spells CASSPEGYEQYF. For the CDR3, the DNA is TGTGCCAGCTCACCAGAGGGCTACGAGCAGTACTTC.

This chain connects TRBV18 to TRBJ2-7, with 9 bases that match TRBD2. CDR3 length: 16 residues. V lost 3 bases and J lost 4; bases outside the gene matches: 10. The germline CDR1 and CDR2 sequences are KGHSH and LQKENI. The DNA of the CDR3 is TGTGCCAGCTCACCGGGACTAGCTCCCCAGGGGTACGAGCAGTACTTC. Amino acids: CASSPGLAPQGYEQYF.

This clone was observed a few times. V gene TRBV19 combines with J gene TRBJ2-5, with TRBD1 matching over 10 bases. J gave up 5 bases and V 6 bases, and 6 bases lay outside the gene matches. The CDR3 has 14 amino acids. Germline V CDR1 and CDR2: LNHDA, SQIVND (reference sequence). This CDR3 reads CASSGTGATETQYF. The CDR3 nucleotides are TGTGCCAGTAGCGGGACAGGGGCGACGGAGACCCAGTACTTC. The full variable domain, with the rest looked up from reference TRBV19 and TRBJ2-5, is DGGITQSPKYLFRKEGQNVTLSCEQNLNHDAMYWYRQDPGQGLRLIYYSQIVNDFQKGDIAEGYSVSREKKESFPLTVTSAQKNPTAFYLCASSGTGATETQYFGPGTRLLVL.

This chain uses TRBV2 with TRBJ2-7, with TRBD2 matching 10 bases. CDR3 length: 15 residues. After removal of 7 bases from V and 4 bases from J, the junction contained 10 bases not matched to a gene. Germline assignment: CDR1 SNHLY and CDR2 FYNNEI. The CDR3 reads CASTPRTSGGYEQYF. The CDR3 coding sequence is TGTGCCAGCACCCCGAGGACTAGCGGAGGATACGAGCAGTACTTC.

The chain recombines TRBV19 with TRBJ1-5; a weak D match, TRBD1 (6 bases). This CDR3 is built from 14 residues. V gave up 5 bases and J gave up 2 bases, with 10 bases separating them. CDR1 is LNHDA and CDR2 is SQIVND in the germline V gene (reference sequence). The CDR3 protein is CASSAPGGNQPQHF. The CDR3 DNA follows: TGTGCCAGTAGTGCCCCAGGGGGCAATCAGCCCCAGCATTTT.

This clone was picked up a small number of times. J is TRBJ2-5 and V is TRBV7-9; 9 bases line up with TRBD1. Trimming at V came to 5 bases and at J to 1 base, leaving 8 bases not matched to a gene. Germline values: CDR1 SEHNR, CDR2 FQNEAQ (reference sequence). CDR3 length: 16 residues. DNA for the CDR3: TGTGCCAGCAGCCGCCTTGAACAGGGGGCCCAAGAGACCCAGTACTTC. This sequence encodes CASSRLEQGAQETQYF.